This TCR beta chain was sequenced in a study of long-term antiretroviral therapy in people with HIV. The immunoSEQ assay was v3.0, run at survey level. Assay: immunoSEQ multiplex PCR; the TCRdb copy retains only in-frame clones and omits some. The sample holds about 17,000 clones, more than 65% seen once. The samples comprised about 1-10 million cryopreserved PBMC ahead of DNA extraction. V was cut by 4 bases and J by 0 bases, with 9 bases left in between. The CDR3 consists of 14 residues. Germline V gene lookup returns CDR1 MGHRA and CDR2 YSYEKL. The sample here was unsorted PBMCs, taken at the start of antiretroviral therapy. The V and J genes are TRBV4-1 and TRBJ1-1; D is unclear. The TCR was taken from a man younger than 45 with HIV. The CDR3, as DNA: TGCGCCAGCAGCCGCGGGCAGGTGAACACTGAAGCTTTCTTT. It encodes CASSRGQVNTEAFF.